A selection of T cell receptor beta chains follows, all from one sample in a study of T cells in tuberculosis. The method was immunoSEQ multiplex PCR; TCRdb's version includes in-frame clones alone and lacks a portion of them. This sample has 35,000 to 40,000 clones; 94% occur once, and the top ten carry around an eighth. The sample comprised PBMCs. Receptors originate from a donor between 5 and 29 years old with latent tuberculosis or without tuberculosis infection. Some clones in this sample may be carry-over from other donors' samples. CDR3s include the opening cysteine and the closing phenylalanine or tryptophan. D genes are given only for firm matches. Expanded clones are given a class, and other clones once, few, many or no size at all.

TRBD1	15	few	TRBV5-4	TRBJ1-2	TGTGCCAGCAGCACACCGGGACAGGGGGGTATCGGCTACACCTTC	CASSTPGQGGIGYTF
.	13	.	TRBV6-5	TRBJ1-2	TGTGCCAGCAGTTACTCGGAGGTGGCGAGCTACACCTTC	CASSYSEVASYTF
.	16	.	TRBV4-3	TRBJ2-3	TGCGCCAGCAGCCCCCGGGGGGCCCGTAGCACAGATACGCAGTATTTT	CASSPRGARSTDTQYF
TRBD1	16	.	TRBV18	TRBJ2-1	TGTGCCAGCTCACTCTTTGGGACAGGGGGAAAGAATGAGCAGTTCTTC	CASSLFGTGGKNEQFF
.	13	once	TRBV7-8	TRBJ1-3	TGTGCCAGCAGCTTCCAACAGGGAAACACCATATATTTT	CASSFQQGNTIYF
TRBD1	17	.	TRBV7-9	TRBJ2-6	TGTGCCAGCAGCTTAAGGACAGGGGGTGCAGGGGCCAACGTCCTGACTTTC	CASSLRTGGAGANVLTF
TRBD1	17	.	TRBV18	TRBJ1-3	TGTGCCAGCTCACCGGAAGGACAGGGCTCCTCTGGAAACACCATATATTTT	CASSPEGQGSSGNTIYF
.	15	.	TRBV28	TRBJ2-2	TGTGCCAGCAGTTCAGGGGCCCTGAACACCGGGGAGCTGTTTTTT	CASSSGALNTGELFF
.	14	once	TRBV6-5	TRBJ1-1	TGTGCCAGCAGTTACTCGAAGGGGGACACTGAAGCTTTCTTT	CASSYSKGDTEAFF
TRBD2	17	.	TRBV4-3	TRBJ2-3	TGCGCCAGCAGCCAAAGCGCGGTGAGCGGGGGGGCAGATACGCAGTATTTT	CASSQSAVSGGADTQYF
.	15	.	TRBV11-2	TRBJ2-2	TGTGCCAGCAGCTGGTCTAGCGTAAACACCGGGGAGCTGTTTTTT	CASSWSSVNTGELFF
.	13	.	TRBV7-8	TRBJ1-5	TGTGCCAGCTGGAGCGGGGACAATCAGCCCCAGCATTTT	CASWSGDNQPQHF
TRBD1	18	.	TRBV23-1	TRBJ1-2	TGCGCCAGCAGTCAATCGCCGGACAGGGTCCCCTCAGTCTATGGCTACACCTTC	CASSQSPDRVPSVYGYTF
TRBD1	12	.	TRBV29-1	TRBJ1-2	TGCAGCGTTGGATTAGATAGGGGGCTCTACACCTTC	CSVGLDRGLYTF
.	11	.	TRBV14	TRBJ1-1	TGTGCCAGCAGCCTCCGGGTAAAAGCTTTCTTT	CASSLRVKAFF
.	15	.	TRBV15	TRBJ1-1	TGTGCCACCAGCAGGGGCGAACGAAGATACACTGAAGCTTTCTTT	CATSRGERRYTEAFF
.	16	.	TRBV11-2	TRBJ1-4	TGTGCCAGCAGCTTATTCCCGACTGCAACTAATGAAAAACTGTTTTTT	CASSLFPTATNEKLFF
TRBD1	15	.	TRBV19	TRBJ2-2	TGTGCCAGTAGTACCGGGACAGGATTCACCGGGGAGCTGTTTTTT	CASSTGTGFTGELFF
TRBD1	14	.	TRBV7-2	TRBJ1-1	TGTGCCAGCAGCTTCCATCCGGGACAGGGTGAAGCTTTCTTT	CASSFHPGQGEAFF
TRBD2	16	.	TRBV18	TRBJ2-1	TGTGCCAGCTCACCACCCAGGAGCGGGATTTACAATGAGCAGTTCTTC	CASSPPRSGIYNEQFF
.	14	.	TRBV4-1	TRBJ1-2	TGCGCCAGCAGCCAAACTACAGGGTATAATGGCTACACCTTC	CASSQTTGYNGYTF
TRBD1	16	.	TRBV5-4	TRBJ1-4	TGTGCCAGTAGCTTGGCCGGACAGGGAACTAATGAAAAACTGTTTTTT	CASSLAGQGTNEKLFF
.	15	.	TRBV5-6	TRBJ1-1	TGTGCCAGCAGCTTAACAGGGATCCTGAACACTGAAGCTTTCTTT	CASSLTGILNTEAFF
.	14	.	TRBV28	TRBJ1-1	TGTGCCAGCACAAAGGAGGGCCCGAACACTGAAGCTTTCTTT	CASTKEGPNTEAFF
.	13	.	TRBV30	TRBJ1-4	TGTGCCTGGAGTGTACGCGGGCGCGAAAAACTGTTTTTT	CAWSVRGREKLFF
.	13	.	TRBV2	TRBJ2-1	TGTGCCAGCACGTTGTCAGGTTACAATGAGCAGTTCTTC	CASTLSGYNEQFF
.	13	.	TRBV9	TRBJ2-1	TGTGCCAGCAGCAAACAGATTTACAATGAGCAGTTCTTC	CASSKQIYNEQFF
.	15	.	TRBV7-2	TRBJ2-2	TGTGCCAGCAGCCGAGCCCTGTCGTCGGGGGGGGAGCTGTTTTTT	CASSRALSSGGELFF
.	13	.	TRBV25-1	TRBJ1-4	TGTGCCAGCAGTGACCACGGAGGTGAAAAACTGTTTTTT	CASSDHGGEKLFF
TRBD1	14	.	TRBV13	TRBJ1-4	TGTGCCAGCAGCATAACCGGGACAGATGAAAAACTGTTTTTT	CASSITGTDEKLFF
.	14	.	TRBV7-2	TRBJ1-1	TGTGCCAGCAGCTTATCAGGCAGTAACACTGAAGCTTTCTTT	CASSLSGSNTEAFF
TRBD1	15	.	TRBV7-6	TRBJ2-7	TGTGCCAGCAGCGCCCCGGGACAGGGCTCCTACGAGCAGTACTTC	CASSAPGQGSYEQYF
.	16	once	TRBV23-1	TRBJ1-4	TGCGCCAGCAGTCCAAACACCGGGACAAGGAATGAAAAACTGTTTTTT	CASSPNTGTRNEKLFF
.	16	.	TRBV5-6	TRBJ1-2	TGTGCCAGCACCCCTGGCGGTCCTCGGGTTAACTATGGCTACACCTTC	CASTPGGPRVNYGYTF
.	12	.	TRBV19	TRBJ2-7	TGTGCCAGTAGGGGGCTCCGGGACGAGCAGTACTTC	CASRGLRDEQYF
.	14	few	TRBV6-4	TRBJ1-5	TGTGCCAGCACCTCGGGACATAGCAATCAGCCCCAGCATTTT	CASTSGHSNQPQHF
.	14	.	TRBV6-1	TRBJ2-7	TGTGCCAGCAGTGAAGCACAGGGTAGTAGCGAGCAGTACTTC	CASSEAQGSSEQYF
.	17	.	TRBV18	TRBJ2-2	TGTGCCAGCTCACCACTCCCGCCAGGGGCCTTTTCCGGGGAGCTGTTTTTT	CASSPLPPGAFSGELFF
TRBD1	15	.	TRBV10-2	TRBJ2-3	TGCGCCAGCAGGCCCGCGGGACAGGGGGTAAATACGCAGTATTTT	CASRPAGQGVNTQYF